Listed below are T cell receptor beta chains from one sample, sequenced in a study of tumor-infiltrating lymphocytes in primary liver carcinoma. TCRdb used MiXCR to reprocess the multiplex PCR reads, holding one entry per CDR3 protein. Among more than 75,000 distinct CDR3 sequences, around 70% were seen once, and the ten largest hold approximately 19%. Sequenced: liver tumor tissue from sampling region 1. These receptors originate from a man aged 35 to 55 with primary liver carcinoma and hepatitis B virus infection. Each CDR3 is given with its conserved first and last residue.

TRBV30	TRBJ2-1	CAWCRAGTSGKDEQFF
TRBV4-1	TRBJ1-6	CASSQEPGNYNSPLQF
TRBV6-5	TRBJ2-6	CASSYSEGLGANVLTF
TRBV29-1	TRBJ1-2	CSVGDHYGYTF
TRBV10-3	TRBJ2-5	CAIRRTSGEETQYF
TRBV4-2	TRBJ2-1	CAGSVTWTSGDNEQSF
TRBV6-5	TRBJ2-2	CASSAGAGELFF
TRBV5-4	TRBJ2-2	CASSLSSSGELFF
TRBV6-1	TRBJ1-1	CASSELGGTGNTEVFF
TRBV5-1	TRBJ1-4	CASSLESGTGEKLFF
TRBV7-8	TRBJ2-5	CASSLSLAGRQETQYF
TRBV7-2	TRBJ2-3	CASSLDSGADTQYF
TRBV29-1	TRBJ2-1	CSVEWDGIRSYNEQFF
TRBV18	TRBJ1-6	CASSPPEGLQSHLHF
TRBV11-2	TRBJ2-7	CASILRPNRRGLAGEAKVEQYF
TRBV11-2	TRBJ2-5	CASSFGISRKETQYF
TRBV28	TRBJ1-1	CGSTPAFVGAGTEAFF
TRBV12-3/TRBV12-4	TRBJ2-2	CASSLVSSGPSTEELFF
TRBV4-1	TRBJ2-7	CASSPLGLAVYEQYF
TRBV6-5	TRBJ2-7	CASRWAGRPYEQYF
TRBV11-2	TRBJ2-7	CTSSLSKLTSQYF
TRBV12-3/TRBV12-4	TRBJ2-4	CASSPRRDIRYF
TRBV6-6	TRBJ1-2	CASSYSLLVEHDYAF
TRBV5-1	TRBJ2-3	CASSLVCGSTDTQYF
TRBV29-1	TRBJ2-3	CSVELRDRGAADTRYF
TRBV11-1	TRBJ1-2	CASSSALYYGYAF
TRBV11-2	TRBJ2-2	CASSLLKANTGELFF
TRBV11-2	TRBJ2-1	CLSSQLRPSGYNEQFF
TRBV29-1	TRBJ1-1	CSLVETTTEVFF
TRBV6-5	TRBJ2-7	CASSYHRGGYEQYF
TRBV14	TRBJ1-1	CVSSQCRPEAFF
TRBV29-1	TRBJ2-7	CSARTGLAGGEQYF
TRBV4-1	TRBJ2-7	CASSQWTEIAYEQYF
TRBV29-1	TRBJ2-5	CSARQGMNQETQYF
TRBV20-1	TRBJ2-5	CNARVVRGGETQYF
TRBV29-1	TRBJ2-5	CSVAGRAAETQCF
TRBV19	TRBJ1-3	CASNSDRADGDTIYF
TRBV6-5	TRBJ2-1	CASSVLAGSYNGQFF
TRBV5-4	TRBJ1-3	CASSAWDRAGSGNTIYF
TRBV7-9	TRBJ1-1	CARSPQGLMHTEAFF
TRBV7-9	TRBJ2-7	CASSLTSGSTPYEQYF
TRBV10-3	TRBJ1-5	CAIRRGEGNQPQHF